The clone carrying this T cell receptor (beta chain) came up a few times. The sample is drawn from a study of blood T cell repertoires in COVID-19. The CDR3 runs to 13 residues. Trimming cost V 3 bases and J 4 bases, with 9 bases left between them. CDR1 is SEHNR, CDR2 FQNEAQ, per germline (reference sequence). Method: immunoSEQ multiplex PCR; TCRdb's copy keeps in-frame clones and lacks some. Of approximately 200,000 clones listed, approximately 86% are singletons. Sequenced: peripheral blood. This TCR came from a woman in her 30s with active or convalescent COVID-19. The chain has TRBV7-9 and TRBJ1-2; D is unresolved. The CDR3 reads CASSFSSVYGYTF. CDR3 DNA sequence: TGTGCCAGCAGCTTCAGTTCTGTCTATGGCTACACCTTC.